Each of the 29 T cell receptor beta chains below was sequenced from the same sample in a study of blood T cell repertoires in COVID-19. Some clones are missing from TCRdb's copy, which holds only in-frame ones; the method was immunoSEQ multiplex PCR. The sample shows roughly 240,000 clones, almost 85% of them seen only once. Specimen: peripheral blood. The receptors derive from a woman at least 80 years old with acute or convalescent COVID-19.

About this clone itself: A read error may produce the germline difference seen at one junction end. The CDR3 bases are TGCGCCAGCAGCGCCTTCTACGGACTAGCGGGAACGGGTGCAAATGGGCAGTTCTTC. Its protein is CASSAFYGLAGTGANGQFF. The rearrangement links TRBV5-1 to TRBJ2-1; 12 nucleotides align to TRBD2. The germline gives CDR1 SGHRS, CDR2 YFSETQ. This CDR3 has 19 amino acids. The whole variable domain, remainder taken from reference TRBV5-1 and TRBJ2-1, is KAGVTQTPRYLIKTRGQQVTLSCSPISGHRSVSWYQQTPGQGLQFLFEYFSETQRNKGNFPGRFSGRQFSNSRSEMNVSTLELGDSALYLCASSAFYGLAGTGANGQFFGPGTRLTVL.

The V gene is TRBV15, the J gene TRBJ2-3; no clear D gene. The CDR3 loop spans 13 amino acids. The V and J ends lost 9 bases and 6 bases respectively, with 16 bases between them. Germline V gives CDR1 LNHNV, CDR2 YYDKDF (reference sequence). CDR3 sequence (DNA): TGTGCCACTCAGAGAGGTCTCCGGGATACGCAGTATTTT. It translates to CATQRGLRDTQYF.

The V and J genes are TRBV7-3 and TRBJ2-5; 8 nucleotides match TRBD2. V trimming: 1 base; J trimming: 2 bases; junction bases outside the gene matches: 3. CDR1 is SGHTA and CDR2 is FQGTGA in the germline V gene. The CDR3 sequence is 15 residues long. The CDR3 loop is CASSLIGGRQETQYF. The CDR3 bases are TGTGCCAGCAGCTTAATAGGCGGGAGGCAAGAGACCCAGTACTTC.

In regard to this clone: Other DNA sequences from this sample encode an identical CDR3 as well. This chain links TRBV11-2 with TRBJ1-2, with 7 bases matching TRBD1. The length of the CDR3 is 13 residues. CDR1 and CDR2 (germline): SGHAT, FQNNGV. J lost 3 bases, V lost 5 bases, and 3 bases had no gene match. In nucleotides, the CDR3 is TGTGCCAGCAGCCTCGACAGGGACTATGGCTACACCTTC. Protein: CASSLDRDYGYTF.

The chain links TRBV25-1 to TRBJ2-5; the match to TRBD2 covers 14 bases. The CDR3 contains 16 residues. Germline-derived CDR1 and CDR2 are MGHDK and SYGVNS. V lost 5 bases, J lost 5 bases, and 7 bases stayed unmatched. DNA of the CDR3: TGTGCCAGCAGTTCCGGACTAGCGGGGGGCTGGGAGACCCAGTACTTC. This gives the protein CASSSGLAGGWETQYF.

The rearrangement joins TRBV19 to TRBJ2-2; 7 nucleotides match TRBD1. The CDR3 runs 14 residues. J gave up 3 bases and V 7 bases, and 5 bases lay outside the gene matches. The germline gives CDR1 LNHDA, CDR2 SQIVND (reference sequence). The CDR3, as DNA: TGTGCCAGTATAGGACAGGCTCACACCGGGGAGCTGTTTTTT. It yields the protein CASIGQAHTGELFF.

This clone occurred a few times. The gene calls are TRBV9 and TRBJ2-1, with 8 bases that match TRBD2. The CDR3 sequence is 15 residues long. The V gene's germline CDR1 is SGDLS and CDR2 YYNGEE. V shed 4 bases and J 7 bases; nucleotides not matched to a gene: 10. CDR3 protein: CASSPRSGGGNEQFF. As DNA, the CDR3 is TGTGCCAGCAGCCCCCGGTCGGGAGGGGGAAATGAGCAGTTCTTC.

The chain combines TRBV6-5 with TRBJ1-1; 7 nucleotides match TRBD1. Germline CDR1 reads MNHEY; CDR2 reads SVGAGI. J gave up 8 bases and V 6 bases, and 9 bases lay outside the gene matches. The CDR3 is made up of 13 amino acids. The DNA of the CDR3 is TGTGCCAGCAGCGCCCCAGACAGGGTCGAAGCTTTCTTT. Amino acid sequence: CASSAPDRVEAFF.

The chain uses TRBV19 and TRBJ1-5; TRBD1 aligns across 11 bases. The germline gives CDR1 LNHDA, CDR2 SQIVND (reference sequence). V shed 4 bases, J shed 3 bases, and the junction held 11 bases outside the gene matches. CDR3 length: 18 residues. CDR3 DNA sequence: TGTGCCAGTAGTACTCCCGCGGACAGGGGGCGAACCAATCAGCCCCAGCATTTT. It specifies CASSTPADRGRTNQPQHF.

This clone was counted between two and nine times. This chain connects TRBV7-3 to TRBJ1-1; the D gene is possibly TRBD1 (6 bases). V gave up 5 bases and J gave up 1 base, with 14 bases separating them. In germline, CDR1 is SGHTA, CDR2 FQGTGA. The CDR3 is made up of 15 amino acids. CDR3 region: CASSPRGGSNTEAFF. Here the CDR3 DNA reads TGTGCCAGCAGCCCCCGAGGGGGTTCGAACACTGAAGCTTTCTTT.

The chain links TRBV3-1 (or the pseudogene TRBV3-2) to TRBJ2-7; D is unclear. The germline V gene encodes CDR1 LGHDT and CDR2 YNNKEL (reference sequence). This CDR3 is built from 14 residues. V was trimmed by 0 bases and J by 2 bases, leaving 8 bases between them. CDR3: CASSQDIAPYEQYF. The CDR3 DNA sequence: TGTGCCAGCAGCCAAGACATTGCGCCCTACGAGCAGTACTTC.

The chain carries TRBV28 and TRBJ1-2; 11 nucleotides agree with TRBD1. Trimming at V came to 8 bases and at J to 7 bases, leaving 6 bases not matched to a gene. The CDR3 loop spans 13 amino acids. Germline V gene data show CDR1 as MDHEN and CDR2 as SYDVKM. The CDR3 sequence is CASAPGQGGGYTF. DNA of the CDR3: TGTGCCAGCGCTCCGGGACAGGGGGGTGGCTACACCTTC.

The J gene is TRBJ1-2, the V gene TRBV7-3; D might be TRBD1 (6 bases). Germline V lookup: CDR1 SGHTA, CDR2 FQGTGA. V was trimmed by 0 bases and J by 7 bases, leaving 12 bases between them. The CDR3 runs 14 residues. The CDR3 region has the DNA TGTGCCAGCAGCTTAACGCATACAGGGAGTGGCTACACCTTC. It is translated as CASSLTHTGSGYTF.

V is TRBV5-7 and J is TRBJ2-2, with a possible D match to TRBD2 (6 bases). TRBV5-7 is an ORF, with its function uncertain. The CDR3 spans 16 residues. V was cut by 4 bases and J by 5 bases, with 18 bases left in between. The chain's CDR3 is CASSHMLATSTGELFF. The CDR3 DNA follows: TGTGCCAGCAGCCACATGCTAGCGACAAGTACCGGGGAGCTGTTTTTT.

J is TRBJ2-7 and V is TRBV7-2; possible D gene TRBD1, 5 bases. Trimming removed 3 bases from V and 0 bases from J, with 12 bases in between. The CDR3 runs to 15 residues. CDR1 is SGHTA, CDR2 FQGNSA, per germline. The CDR3 nucleotides read TGTGCCAGCAGCTTGCAGGGTTCCAGCTCCTACGAGCAGTACTTC. It codes for CASSLQGSSSYEQYF.

DNA of the CDR3: TGTGCCAGCAGCCCACCGGGACAACAGTCCTACGAGCAGTACTTC. Its translation is CASSPPGQQSYEQYF. The rearrangement uses TRBV5-4 and TRBJ2-7; perhaps TRBD1 as D (6 bases). Trimming removed 4 bases from V and 1 base from J, with 15 bases in between. The germline gives CDR1 SGHNT, CDR2 YYREEE (reference sequence). The CDR3 runs to 15 residues.

The chain is built from TRBV19 and TRBJ1-5; TRBD1 is a possible D gene (5 bases). This CDR3 spans 15 amino acids. Trimming shortened V by 1 base and J by 5 bases, and 12 bases separated the two germline ends. Germline values: CDR1 LNHDA, CDR2 SQIVND (reference sequence). The CDR3 DNA follows: TGTGCCAGTAGTATAGCGGCAGGGTGGGATCAGCCCCAGCATTTT. Protein sequence: CASSIAAGWDQPQHF.

This clone was observed a few times. The rearrangement uses TRBV18 and TRBJ1-2; TRBD1 matches 7 bases. Germline values: CDR1 KGHSH, CDR2 LQKENI. The CDR3 has 17 amino acids. J was trimmed by 3 bases and V by 3 bases; bases with no gene match: 13. This chain's CDR3 is CASSPQGGVSRDYGYTF. CDR3 nucleotide sequence: TGTGCCAGCTCACCCCAGGGGGGAGTTTCGCGAGACTATGGCTACACCTTC.

The rearrangement uses TRBV2 and TRBJ2-7, with D perhaps TRBD2 (6 bases). This CDR3 spans 11 amino acids. Germline values: CDR1 SNHLY, CDR2 FYNNEI. The V and J ends lost 6 bases and 7 bases respectively, with 10 bases between them. The CDR3 coding sequence is TGTGCCAGCAGCGAGACTAGGGAGCAGTACTTC. Translating gives CASSETREQYF.

This clone was seen a few times. One end of the junction does not line up with germline, which may come from a read error. This chain joins TRBV7-7 and TRBJ2-5, with TRBD2 matching over 8 bases. The CDR3 is 17 residues long. Germline CDR1 and CDR2: SSHAT and FNYEAQ (reference sequence). The CDR3 sequence is CASSLRGATGGKETQYF. Here the CDR3 DNA reads TGTGCTAGCAGCTTGCGGGGGGCAACGGGAGGGAAAGAGACCCAGTACTTC.

This chain joins TRBV28 and TRBJ2-7; the match to TRBD2 covers 8 bases. Germline V gene sequence: CDR1 MDHEN, CDR2 SYDVKM. Trimming cost V 7 bases and J 0 bases; bases outside gene matches: 8. The CDR3 extends over 15 amino acids. CDR3 DNA sequence: TGTGCCAGCAACCGGGGGGGCGCAAGCTCCTACGAGCAGTACTTC. It is translated as CASNRGGASSYEQYF.

The chain links TRBV7-9 to TRBJ1-6; 9 bases fit TRBD1. V lost 1 base and J lost 7; bases outside the gene matches: 2. The CDR3 is made up of 15 amino acids. Germline assignment: CDR1 SEHNR and CDR2 FQNEAQ (reference sequence). In DNA, the CDR3 is TGTGCCAGCAGCTTAGAGGGACAGGGAAATTCACCCCTCCACTTT. It codes for CASSLEGQGNSPLHF. The full variable domain, with the rest looked up from reference TRBV7-9 and TRBJ1-6, is DTGVSQNPRHKITKRGQNVTFRCDPISEHNRLYWYRQTLGQGPEFLTYFQNEAQLEKSRLLSDRFSAERPKGSFSTLEIQRTEQGDSAMYLCASSLEGQGNSPLHFGNGTRLTVT.

The rearrangement uses TRBV4-2 and TRBJ2-1; 8 nucleotides match TRBD2. J gave up 2 bases and V 0 bases, and 6 bases lay outside the gene matches. The CDR3 extends over 17 amino acids. The germline V gene has CDR1 LGHNA and CDR2 YNFKEQ. The CDR3 coding sequence is TGTGCCAGCAGCCAAGAGGGAGCGGGAGCGACCTACAATGAGCAGTTCTTC. This sequence encodes CASSQEGAGATYNEQFF.

V usage is TRBV5-1 and J usage is TRBJ1-2, with a possible D match to TRBD1 (5 bases). The germline V gene encodes CDR1 SGHRS and CDR2 YFSETQ. Trimming shortened V by 0 bases and J by 5 bases, and 14 bases separated the two germline ends. The CDR3 runs to 15 residues. The chain's CDR3 is CASSLAAGPEYGYTF. CDR3 coding DNA: TGCGCCAGCAGCTTGGCAGCAGGGCCGGAGTATGGCTACACCTTC.

The chain couples TRBV4-1 to TRBJ2-3; 12 bases line up with TRBD2. V gave up 4 bases and J gave up 4 bases; unmatched junction bases: 12. The V gene's germline CDR1 is MGHRA and CDR2 YSYEKL. The CDR3 has 18 residues. DNA of the CDR3: TGCGCCAGCAGCCCGGGACAGAGAACTAGCGGGAGGCCAGATACGCAGTATTTT. It codes for CASSPGQRTSGRPDTQYF.

The V gene is TRBV9, the J gene TRBJ2-2; D is possibly TRBD1 (6 bases). The V end was cut by 4 bases, the J end by 1 base, with 8 bases between. CDR3 length: 14 residues. Germline values: CDR1 SGDLS, CDR2 YYNGEE. The CDR3 protein is CASSWTVNTGELFF. DNA for the CDR3: TGTGCCAGCAGCTGGACAGTGAACACCGGGGAGCTGTTTTTT.

The rearrangement joins TRBV3-1 (or the pseudogene TRBV3-2) to TRBJ1-6; the match to TRBD1 covers 7 bases. After removal of 4 bases from V and 0 bases from J, the junction contained 3 bases not matched to a gene. The germline gives CDR1 LGHDT, CDR2 YNNKEL (reference sequence). This CDR3 has 16 amino acids. DNA of the CDR3: TGTGCCAGCAGCCGACAGGGCAGCTCCTATAATTCACCCCTCCACTTT. Translated: CASSRQGSSYNSPLHF.

This chain links TRBV10-3 with TRBJ2-7; 9 bases map to TRBD2. Germline V gene lookup returns CDR1 ENHRY and CDR2 SYGVKD. The CDR3 is made up of 16 amino acids. The J segment lost 5 bases and the V segment lost 2 bases, leaving 10 bases of the junction unmatched. The CDR3: CAISEDRVSGSDEQYF. The CDR3 DNA sequence: TGTGCCATCAGTGAGGACAGGGTTAGCGGGAGTGACGAGCAGTACTTC.

This clone appeared a few times. This chain links TRBV9 with TRBJ2-7; TRBD2 might be the D (5 bases). The CDR3 loop spans 14 amino acids. Trimming stripped 3 bases from V and 2 bases from J, with 12 bases between. Looked up from germline, CDR1 is SGDLS and CDR2 is YYNGEE. The CDR3 DNA is TGTGCCAGCAGCGCAGTGGGAGATACCTACGAGCAGTACTTC. It translates to CASSAVGDTYEQYF.